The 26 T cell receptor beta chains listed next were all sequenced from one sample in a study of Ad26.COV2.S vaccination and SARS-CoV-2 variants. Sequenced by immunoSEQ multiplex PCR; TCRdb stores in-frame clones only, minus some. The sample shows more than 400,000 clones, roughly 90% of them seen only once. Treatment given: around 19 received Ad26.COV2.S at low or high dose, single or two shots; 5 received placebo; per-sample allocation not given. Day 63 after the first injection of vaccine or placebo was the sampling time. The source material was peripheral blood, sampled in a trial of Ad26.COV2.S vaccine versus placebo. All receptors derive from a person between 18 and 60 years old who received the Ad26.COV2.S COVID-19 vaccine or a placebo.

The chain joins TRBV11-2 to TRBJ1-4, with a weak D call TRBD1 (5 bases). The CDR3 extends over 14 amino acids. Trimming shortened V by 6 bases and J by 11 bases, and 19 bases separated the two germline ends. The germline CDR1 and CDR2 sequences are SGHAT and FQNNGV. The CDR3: CASSFRVAAGKLFF. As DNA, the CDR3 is TGTGCCAGCAGTTTCAGGGTGGCAGCGGGGAAACTGTTTTTT.

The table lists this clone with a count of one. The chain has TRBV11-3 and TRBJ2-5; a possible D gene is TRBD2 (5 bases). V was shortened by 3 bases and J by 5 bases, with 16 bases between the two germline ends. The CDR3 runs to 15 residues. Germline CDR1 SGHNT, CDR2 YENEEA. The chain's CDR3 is CASSFGVGPGETQYF. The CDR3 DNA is TGTGCCAGCAGCTTCGGGGTAGGGCCGGGGGAGACCCAGTACTTC.

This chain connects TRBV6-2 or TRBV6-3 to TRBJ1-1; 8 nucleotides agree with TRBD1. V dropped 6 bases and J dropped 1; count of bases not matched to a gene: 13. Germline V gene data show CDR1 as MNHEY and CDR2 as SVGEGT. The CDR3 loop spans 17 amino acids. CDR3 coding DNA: TGTGCCAGCAGCCCTCACGGCAGGGGGCACGAGAACACTGAAGCTTTCTTT. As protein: CASSPHGRGHENTEAFF.

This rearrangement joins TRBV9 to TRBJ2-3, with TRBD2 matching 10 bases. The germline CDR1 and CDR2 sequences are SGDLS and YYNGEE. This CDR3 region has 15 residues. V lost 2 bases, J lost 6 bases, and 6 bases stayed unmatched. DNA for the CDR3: TGTGCCAGCAGCGTGAGCGGGGGGGCTAAGGATACGCAGTATTTT. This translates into CASSVSGGAKDTQYF. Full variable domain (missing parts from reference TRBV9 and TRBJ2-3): DSGVTQTPKHLITATGQRVTLRCSPRSGDLSVYWYQQSLDQGLQFLIQYYNGEERAKGNILERFSAQQFPDLHSELNLSSLELGDSALYFCASSVSGGAKDTQYFGPGTRLTVL.

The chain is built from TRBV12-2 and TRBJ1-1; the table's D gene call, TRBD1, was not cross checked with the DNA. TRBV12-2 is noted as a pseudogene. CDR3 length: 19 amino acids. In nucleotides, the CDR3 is TGTGCAAGTCGCTTTCCGAACGCCCTGACAGGGGATAGGAACACTGAAGCTTTCTTT. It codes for CASRFPNALTGDRNTEAFF.

The CDR3: CASSPLAGGPNSYEQYF. CDR3 nucleotides: TGTGCCAGCAGTCCCCTAGCGGGGGGTCCTAACTCCTACGAGCAGTACTTC. The chain links TRBV2 to TRBJ2-7; 11 positions agree with TRBD2. The CDR3 runs to 17 residues. V shed 5 bases, J shed 0 bases, and the junction held 9 bases outside the gene matches. Germline V lookup: CDR1 SNHLY, CDR2 FYNNEI.

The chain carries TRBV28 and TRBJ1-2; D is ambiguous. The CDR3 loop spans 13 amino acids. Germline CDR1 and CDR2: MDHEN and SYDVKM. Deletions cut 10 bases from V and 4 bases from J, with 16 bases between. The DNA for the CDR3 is TGTGCCACACTTCCGGGAGTCATCTATGGCTACACCTTC. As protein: CATLPGVIYGYTF.

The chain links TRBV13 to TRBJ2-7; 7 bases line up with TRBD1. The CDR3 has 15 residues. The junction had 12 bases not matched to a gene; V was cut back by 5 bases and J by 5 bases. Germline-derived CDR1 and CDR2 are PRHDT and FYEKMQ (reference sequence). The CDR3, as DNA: TGTGCCAGCAGCCCAGGCGCAGGGGGATACGACGAGCAGTACTTC. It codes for CASSPGAGGYDEQYF.

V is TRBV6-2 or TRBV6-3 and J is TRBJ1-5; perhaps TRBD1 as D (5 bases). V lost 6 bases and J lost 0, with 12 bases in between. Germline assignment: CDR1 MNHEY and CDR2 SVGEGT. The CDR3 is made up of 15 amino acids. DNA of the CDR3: TGTGCCAGCAGCTCCGGGGGGTTTAGCAATCAGCCCCAGCATTTT. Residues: CASSSGGFSNQPQHF.

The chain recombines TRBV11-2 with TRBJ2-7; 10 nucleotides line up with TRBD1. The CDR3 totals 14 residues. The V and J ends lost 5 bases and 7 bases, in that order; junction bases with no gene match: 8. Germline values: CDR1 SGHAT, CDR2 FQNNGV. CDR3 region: CASSPRTGGGEQYF. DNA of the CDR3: TGTGCCAGCAGCCCTAGGACAGGGGGTGGGGAGCAGTACTTC.

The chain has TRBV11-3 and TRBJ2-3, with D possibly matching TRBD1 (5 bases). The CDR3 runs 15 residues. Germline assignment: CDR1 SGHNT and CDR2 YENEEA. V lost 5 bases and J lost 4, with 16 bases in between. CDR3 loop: CASSHSGRVADTQYF. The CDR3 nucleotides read TGTGCCAGCAGCCACTCCGGCAGGGTGGCAGATACGCAGTATTTT.

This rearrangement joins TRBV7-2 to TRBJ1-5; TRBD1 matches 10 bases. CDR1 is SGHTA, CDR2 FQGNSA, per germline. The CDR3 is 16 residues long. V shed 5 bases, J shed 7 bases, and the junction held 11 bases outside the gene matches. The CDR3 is CASSPAGTGVRQPQHF. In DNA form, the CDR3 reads TGTGCCAGCAGCCCCGCCGGGACAGGGGTCAGGCAGCCCCAGCATTTT. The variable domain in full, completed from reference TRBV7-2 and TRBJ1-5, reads GAGVSQSPSNKVTEKGKDVELRCDPISGHTALYWYRQSLGQGLEFLIYFQGNSAPDKSGLPSDRFSAERTGGSVSTLTIQRTQQEDSAVYLCASSPAGTGVRQPQHFGDGTRLSIL.

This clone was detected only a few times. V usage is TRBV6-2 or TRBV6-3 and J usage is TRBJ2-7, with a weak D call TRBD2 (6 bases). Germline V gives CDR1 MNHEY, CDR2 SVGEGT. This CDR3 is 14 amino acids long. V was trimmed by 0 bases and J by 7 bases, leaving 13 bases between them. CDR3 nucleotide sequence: TGTGCCAGCAGTTACTCGGGACCGGAGGGGGAGCAGTACTTC. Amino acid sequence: CASSYSGPEGEQYF.

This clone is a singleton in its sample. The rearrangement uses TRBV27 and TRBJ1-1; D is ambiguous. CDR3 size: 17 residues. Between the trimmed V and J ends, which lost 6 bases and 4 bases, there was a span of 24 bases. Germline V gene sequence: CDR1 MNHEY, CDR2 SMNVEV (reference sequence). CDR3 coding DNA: TGTGCCAGCAGCCTTAGAAGAAGGGAGGGAGGGAGCACTGAAGCTTTCTTT. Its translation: CASSLRRREGGSTEAFF.

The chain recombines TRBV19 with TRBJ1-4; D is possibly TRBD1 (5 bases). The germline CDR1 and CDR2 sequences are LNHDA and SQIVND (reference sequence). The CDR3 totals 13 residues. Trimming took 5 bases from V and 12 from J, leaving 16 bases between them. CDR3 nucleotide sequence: TGTGCCAGTAGTTTGGGACCCTTCGGGGAACTGTTTTTT. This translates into CASSLGPFGELFF.

The chain's CDR3 is CASSQLGLQETQYF. In DNA, the CDR3 is TGTGCCAGCAGCCAATTGGGCCTTCAAGAGACCCAGTACTTC. This sequence joins TRBV3-1 (or the pseudogene TRBV3-2) and TRBJ2-5; no clear D. The CDR3 has 14 amino acids. The germline CDR1 and CDR2 sequences are LGHDT and YNNKEL (reference sequence). Trimming stripped 2 bases from V and 2 bases from J, with 9 bases between.

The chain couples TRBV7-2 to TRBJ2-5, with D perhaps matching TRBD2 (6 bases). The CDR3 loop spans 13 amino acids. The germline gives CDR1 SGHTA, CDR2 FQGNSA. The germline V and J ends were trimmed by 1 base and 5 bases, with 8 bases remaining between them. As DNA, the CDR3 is TGTGCCAGCAGCTTAGTAGCGGCGGAGACCCAGTACTTC. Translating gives CASSLVAAETQYF. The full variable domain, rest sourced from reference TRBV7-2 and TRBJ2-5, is GAGVSQSPSNKVTEKGKDVELRCDPISGHTALYWYRQSLGQGLEFLIYFQGNSAPDKSGLPSDRFSAERTGGSVSTLTIQRTQQEDSAVYLCASSLVAAETQYFGPGTRLLVL.

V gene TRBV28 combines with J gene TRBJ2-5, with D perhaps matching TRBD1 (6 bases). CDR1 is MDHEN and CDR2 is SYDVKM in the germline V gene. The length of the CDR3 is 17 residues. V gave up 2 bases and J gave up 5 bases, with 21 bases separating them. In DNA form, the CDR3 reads TGTGCCAGCAGTTTACCCGACGCACCCAGGGGTGGCGAGACCCAGTACTTC. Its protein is CASSLPDAPRGGETQYF. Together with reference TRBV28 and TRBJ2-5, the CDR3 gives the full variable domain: DVKVTQSSRYLVKRTGEKVFLECVQDMDHENMFWYRQDPGLGLRLIYFSYDVKMKEKGDIPEGYSVSREKKERFSLILESASTNQTSMYLCASSLPDAPRGGETQYFGPGTRLLVL.

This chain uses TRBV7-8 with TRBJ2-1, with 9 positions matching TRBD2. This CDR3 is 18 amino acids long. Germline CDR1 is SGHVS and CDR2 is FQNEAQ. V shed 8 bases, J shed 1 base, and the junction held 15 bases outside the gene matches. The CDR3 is CASHRVAGGPRSYNEQFF. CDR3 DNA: TGTGCCAGCCATCGGGTTGCGGGGGGGCCGAGGTCCTACAATGAGCAGTTCTTC.

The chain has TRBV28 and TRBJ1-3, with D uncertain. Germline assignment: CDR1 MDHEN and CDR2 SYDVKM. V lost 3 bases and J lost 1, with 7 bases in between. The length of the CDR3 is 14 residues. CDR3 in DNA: TGTGCCAGCAGTTTTCGCCTTTCTGGAAACACCATATATTTT. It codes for CASSFRLSGNTIYF.

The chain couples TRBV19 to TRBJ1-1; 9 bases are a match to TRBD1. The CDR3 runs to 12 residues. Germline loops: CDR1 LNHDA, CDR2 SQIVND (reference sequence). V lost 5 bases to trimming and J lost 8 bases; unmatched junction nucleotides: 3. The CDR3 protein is CASSPDRGEAFF. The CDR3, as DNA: TGTGCCAGTAGTCCTGACAGGGGGGAAGCTTTCTTT.

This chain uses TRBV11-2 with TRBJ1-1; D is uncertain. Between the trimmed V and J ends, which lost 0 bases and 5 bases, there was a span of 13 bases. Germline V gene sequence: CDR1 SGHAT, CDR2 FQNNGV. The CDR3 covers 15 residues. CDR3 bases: TGTGCCAGCAGCTTAGAATTCTCCGATTGGACTGAAGCTTTCTTT. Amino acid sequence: CASSLEFSDWTEAFF.

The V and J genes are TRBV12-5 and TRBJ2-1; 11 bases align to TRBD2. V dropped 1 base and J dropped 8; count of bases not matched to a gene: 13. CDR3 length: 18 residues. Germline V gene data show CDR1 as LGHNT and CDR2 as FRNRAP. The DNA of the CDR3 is TGTGCTAGTGGTTTGGGTTATCAACTAGCGGGGGCTATAGATGAGCAGTTCTTC. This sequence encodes CASGLGYQLAGAIDEQFF.

This CDR3 is CASSLGGATYEQYF. The CDR3 DNA reads TGCGCCAGCAGCCTTGGCGGGGCCACCTACGAGCAGTACTTC. This chain connects TRBV4-1 to TRBJ2-7; maybe TRBD2 (6 bases). The germline CDR1 and CDR2 sequences are MGHRA and YSYEKL. The V and J ends lost 4 bases and 2 bases respectively, with 12 bases between them. The CDR3 loop spans 14 amino acids.

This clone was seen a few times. The CDR3 is CASPWFCSYNEQFF. The CDR3 region has the DNA TGTGCCAGCCCCTGGTTCTGCTCCTACAATGAGCAGTTCTTC. The V gene is TRBV6-5, the J gene TRBJ2-1; no reliable D call. The germline gives CDR1 MNHEY, CDR2 SVGAGI. V lost 8 bases, J lost 0 bases, and 11 bases lay in between. The CDR3 is made up of 14 amino acids.

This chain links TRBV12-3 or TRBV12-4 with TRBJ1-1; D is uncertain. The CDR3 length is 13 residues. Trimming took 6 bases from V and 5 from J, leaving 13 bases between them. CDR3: CASRRVRVTEAFF. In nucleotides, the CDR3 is TGTGCCAGCAGGCGGGTTCGAGTGACTGAAGCTTTCTTT.